Sequencing of this T cell receptor beta chain was carried out in a study of breast tumors, draining lymph nodes, adjacent tissues (dated by TCRdb to 2016 to 2018). For the wider study: In breast cancer patients, the study compared the TCR beta repertoires of tumor, adjacent nontumor tissue and axillary lymph nodes. The study aimed to assess the relationships and possible T-cell exchange between tumor, surrounding tissue and draining lymph node repertoires in human breast cancer.

The axillary draining lymph nodes of breast cancer patients were the source of the lymph node samples. Study-wide conclusions, independent of this receptor: Tumor and nontumor tissue repertoires were found to be significantly more similar in luminal-like than in basal-like breast cancer. The data were considered consistent with most tumor T cells being derived from the lymph node and subsequently expanding within tumor tissue. Tumor T-cell repertoires showed less diversity than lymph node repertoires and more diversity than nontumor tissue repertoires, and tumor T-cell repertoires showed preferential V and J gene usage. The study presented the conclusion that tumor T cells originate in lymph nodes as consistent with a hypothesis, not as something directly demonstrated.

Data came from an Illumina HiSeq 2000. TCR beta chain libraries were generated through multiplex PCR amplification. The amplified TCR beta chain products were analyzed by high-throughput sequencing. TCRdb redid the processing of the public reads, applying fastp at Q25 and MiXCR, and retained in-frame beta chains. Here each entry gathers all rows of one CDR3 protein and keeps the most common genes and DNA. The sample table lists 100,000 or so distinct CDR3 sequences, 21% of them with a count of one. Of the sample, less than 1.5% falls within the top ten clones. Comment on this clonotype: Its recognized antigen is unknown. Base qualities are missing; no much larger clone stands one base away.

This sequence was found in a female donor with breast cancer. Some clones in this sample may be carry-over from other donors' samples. The sequencing sample was made of axillary lymph node tissue.

The nucleotide sequence reads as follows: TGTGCCACTACAACATGGGATCGGGCCCGACCTCAAGAACTGTTTTTT. Translation gives CATTTWDRARPQELFF. The rearrangement combines TRBV2 with TRBJ1-4; there is no confident call for the D gene. Based on the germline V gene, the CDR1 and CDR2 sequences are SNHLY and FYNNEI. From its cysteine to its phenylalanine, the CDR3 spans 16 amino acids. Of all the DNA, just the CDR3 is kept, 48 bases in frame from base 1. Trimming at the junction amounts to 10 bases on V and 12 bases on J, and the germline ends lie 30 bases apart.